This TCR beta chain was recorded in a study of T-cell memory formation after mild COVID-19. Points from the study as a whole: CD4+ bias marked clones expanding day 15 to 37, unlike balanced contracting clones.

This CDR3 contains 13 residues. Trimming left V 3 bases short and J 1 base short, with 5 bases between. Looked up from germline, CDR1 is SGHTA and CDR2 is FQGNSA. TCRdb recomputed calls from the 5' RACE reads with MiXCR, one row per CDR3 protein. This sample yields about 88,000 distinct CDR3 sequences, of which around 27% are seen a single time; around 40% belongs to the top ten. This clonotype occurred a few times. Its antigen is unknown. The sequenced sample was PBMCs or a T cell subset sorted from them (not recorded which). This TCR was sampled from a man in his late teens or twenties who had mild COVID-19 (a few samples of this study predate the infection). Cell type and time point are not known. The chain uses TRBV7-2 and TRBJ2-3, with D hard to call. The CDR3 sequence is CASSFTRTDTQYF. Here the CDR3 DNA reads TGTGCCAGCAGCTTCACTCGCACAGATACGCAGTATTTT. The whole variable domain, remainder taken from reference TRBV7-2 and TRBJ2-3, is GAGVSQSPSNKVTEKGKDVELRCDPISGHTALYWYRQSLGQGLEFLIYFQGNSAPDKSGLPSDRFSAERTGGSVSTLTIQRTQQEDSAVYLCASSFTRTDTQYFGPGTRLTVL.